A single sample is the source of the 18 T cell receptor beta chains below, sequenced in a study of Graves' ophthalmopathy and Graves' hyperthyroidism. CDR3 regions of TCR beta were amplified from RNA transcripts. Scientists carried out first-round RT-PCR using HTBI primers and then a second-round multiplex PCR. TCRdb reprocessed the multiplex PCR reads via MiXCR and lists one record per CDR3 protein. The sample contains approximately 700,000 distinct CDR3 sequences, about two fifths of which appear only once. Sequencing was performed on peripheral blood. The receptor set was obtained from an adult man with Graves' ophthalmopathy.

The chain links TRBV7-9 to TRBJ2-5, with D possibly matching TRBD2 (5 bases). The CDR3 length is 16 residues. The germline CDR1 and CDR2 sequences are SEHNR and FQNEAQ (reference sequence). The ends were cut back, 5 bases at V and 5 bases at J, with 21 bases in the middle. The CDR3 protein is CASSARPGIGMETQYF. The CDR3 DNA reads TGTGCCAGCAGCGCTAGACCGGGAATCGGTATGGAGACCCAGTACTTC.

This clonotype was seen a handful of times. The chain has TRBV3-1 and TRBJ2-5, with 10 bases matching TRBD2. Unmatched junction bases numbered 6, after V lost 0 bases and J lost 5 bases. The CDR3 is 16 amino acids. The V gene's germline CDR1 is LGHDT and CDR2 YNNKEL (reference sequence). CDR3 sequence: CASSQDMLAGAETQYF. In nucleotides, the CDR3 is TGTGCCAGCAGCCAAGATATGCTAGCGGGAGCGGAGACCCAGTACTTC.

The chain has TRBV9 and TRBJ2-2; D is undetermined. Germline CDR1 is SGDLS and CDR2 is YYNGEE. This CDR3 is built from 13 residues. Trimming shortened V by 4 bases and J by 7 bases, and 11 bases separated the two germline ends. The CDR3 nucleotides read TGTGCCAGCAGCTCCCAACCGGTCGGGGAGCTGTTTTTT. It codes for CASSSQPVGELFF. Looking up the rest from reference TRBV9 and TRBJ2-2 gives the full variable domain: DSGVTQTPKHLITATGQRVTLRCSPRSGDLSVYWYQQSLDQGLQFLIQYYNGEERAKGNILERFSAQQFPDLHSELNLSSLELGDSALYFCASSSQPVGELFFGEGSRLTVL.

At least ten counts were recorded for this clonotype. V gene TRBV7-8 combines with J gene TRBJ2-2, with D possibly TRBD2 on 6 matching bases. Looked up from germline, CDR1 is SGHVS and CDR2 is FQNEAQ. CDR3 size: 17 residues. V lost 6 bases and J lost 6, with 23 bases in between. This CDR3 reads CASSFGAAVGSAGELFF. The CDR3 coding sequence is TGTGCCAGCAGTTTCGGAGCCGCCGTCGGGAGCGCCGGGGAGCTGTTTTTT.

The V and J genes are TRBV20-1 and TRBJ2-7; weak D call: TRBD1 (5 bases). Trimming took 0 bases from V and 0 from J, leaving 15 bases between them. The CDR3 is 16 amino acids. The germline V gene encodes CDR1 DFQATT and CDR2 SNEGSKA (reference sequence). The CDR3 region is CSARDQGRDISYEQYF. CDR3 nucleotides: TGCAGTGCTAGAGATCAAGGCAGGGATATCTCCTACGAGCAGTACTTC.

This clonotype was picked up many times. The chain links TRBV11-2 to TRBJ1-6; possible D gene TRBD1, 5 bases. The V gene lost 1 base and the J gene lost 10 bases, with 14 bases spanning the gap. The CDR3 sequence is 15 residues long. CDR1 is SGHAT, CDR2 FQNNGV, per germline. For the CDR3, the DNA is TGTGCCAGCAGCTTAGTCCTCGGGGCAGGGTCACCCCTCCACTTT. This codes for CASSLVLGAGSPLHF. Based on the CDR3 plus reference TRBV11-2 and TRBJ1-6, the full variable domain is EAGVAQSPRYKIIEKRQSVAFWCNPISGHATLYWYQQILGQGPKLLIQFQNNGVVDDSQLPKDRFSAERLKGVDSTLKIQPAKLEDSAVYLCASSLVLGAGSPLHFGNGTRLTVT.

V gene TRBV20-1 combines with J gene TRBJ2-5; D gene unclear. Germline V CDR1 and CDR2: DFQATT, SNEGSKA (reference sequence). Trimming removed 6 bases at V and 4 bases at J, with 12 bases between. The CDR3 is 12 amino acids. The CDR3 DNA reads TGCAGTGCGAAGGTAGGCGGAGAGACCCAGTACTTC. Translating it yields CSAKVGGETQYF.

The table lists this clonotype with many counts. The chain is built from TRBV24-1 and TRBJ1-5; no reliable D call. The CDR3 is made up of 16 amino acids. V lost 2 bases, J lost 4 bases, and 14 bases lay in between. Germline V gene sequence: CDR1 KGHDR, CDR2 SFDVKD. In DNA form, the CDR3 reads TGTGCCACCAGTGATTCAGGCTCATCTGGTAATCAGCCCCAGCATTTT. It yields the protein CATSDSGSSGNQPQHF.

V gene TRBV7-9 combines with J gene TRBJ1-1; D remains unclear. Trimming took off 4 bases at V and 5 bases at J, with 14 bases between the two ends. The CDR3 totals 14 residues. Germline CDR1 and CDR2: SEHNR and FQNEAQ (reference sequence). The CDR3: CASSSPTGGTEAFF. CDR3 nucleotide sequence: TGTGCCAGCAGCTCACCGACGGGCGGTACTGAAGCTTTCTTT.

This clonotype was counted ten times or more. The rearrangement links TRBV12-3 or TRBV12-4 to TRBJ1-1, with a weak D call TRBD1 (5 bases). The CDR3 contains 14 residues. V lost 1 base and J 4 bases, leaving 10 bases between the germline ends. The CDR3 reads CASSLEGRFTEAFF. In nucleotides, the CDR3 is TGTGCCAGCAGTTTAGAGGGGCGGTTCACTGAAGCTTTCTTT.

The chain recombines TRBV4-1 with TRBJ1-1; D call uncertain. The CDR3 has 13 amino acids. The V end lost 2 bases, the J end lost 1 base, and 5 bases lay between the germline ends. Germline V gene sequence: CDR1 MGHRA, CDR2 YSYEKL. The CDR3 here is CASSQKGNTEAFF. The DNA of the CDR3 is TGCGCCAGCAGCCAAAAGGGGAACACTGAAGCTTTCTTT.

Regarding this clonotype: A clone one base away is much larger, so this may be a read error. The chain is built from TRBV5-1 and TRBJ1-4; D ambiguous. Germline V gene lookup returns CDR1 SGHRS and CDR2 YFSETQ. The CDR3 totals 13 residues. Trimming cost V 6 bases and J 1 base, with 7 bases left between them. The DNA of the CDR3 is TGCGCCAGCAAGGACGTAACTAATGAAAAACTGTTTTTT. It is translated as CASKDVTNEKLFF.

V gene TRBV4-3 combines with J gene TRBJ2-5, with 12 bases lining up with TRBD2. Germline CDR1 LGHNA, CDR2 YSLEER. The length of the CDR3 is 18 residues. The trim removed 4 bases at V and 5 bases at J, leaving 14 bases unmatched. The CDR3, as DNA: TGCGCCAGCAGCCCAGACGTTGCAACTAGCGGGAGGCGCGAGACCCAGTACTTC. Translated, it gives CASSPDVATSGRRETQYF.

This clonotype was seen many times. The chain joins TRBV19 to TRBJ2-2, with D uncertain. This CDR3 has 10 residues. Trimming removed 8 bases at V and 6 bases at J, with 4 bases between. Germline V gene lookup returns CDR1 LNHDA and CDR2 SQIVND (reference sequence). The CDR3 here is CASGPGELFF. The CDR3 nucleotides read TGTGCCAGTGGACCCGGGGAGCTGTTTTTT.

This clonotype was observed many times. The V gene is TRBV10-3, the J gene TRBJ2-7; unclear D gene. The CDR3 runs 15 residues. The germline V and J ends were trimmed by 0 bases and 2 bases, with 11 bases remaining between them. CDR1 and CDR2 from the germline V gene are ENHRY and SYGVKD. CDR3 bases: TGTGCCATCAGTGAGTCGGGTCAGTTGCCCTACGAGCAGTACTTC. Protein product: CAISESGQLPYEQYF.

In its sample, this clonotype was seen many times. The chain has TRBV12-3 or TRBV12-4 and TRBJ1-4; D call uncertain. Trimming pared 5 bases from V and 8 bases from J, leaving 15 bases between. The CDR3 length is 14 residues. The CDR3 reads CASSARASVEKLFF. The CDR3 DNA reads TGTGCCAGCAGTGCCCGGGCGTCGGTAGAAAAACTGTTTTTT.

This clonotype was seen repeatedly, ten times or more. J is TRBJ2-7 and V is TRBV5-1; 8 bases line up with TRBD1. J was trimmed by 5 bases and V by 4 bases; bases with no gene match: 8. CDR3 length equals 14 residues. The V gene's germline CDR1 is SGHRS and CDR2 YFSETQ. The DNA of the CDR3 is TGCGCCAGCAGCCTGGGGACAGGCGTCCACGAGCAGTACTTC. Translating gives CASSLGTGVHEQYF. The full variable domain, rest sourced from reference TRBV5-1 and TRBJ2-7, is KAGVTQTPRYLIKTRGQQVTLSCSPISGHRSVSWYQQTPGQGLQFLFEYFSETQRNKGNFPGRFSGRQFSNSRSEMNVSTLELGDSALYLCASSLGTGVHEQYFGPGTRLTVT.

The chain recombines TRBV19 with TRBJ2-2, with TRBD1 as a possible D gene (5 bases). The length of the CDR3 is 13 residues. Trimming removed 5 bases at V and 6 bases at J, with 10 bases between. CDR1 is LNHDA, CDR2 SQIVND, per germline (reference sequence). The CDR3 spells CASSPLGAGELFF. In DNA form, the CDR3 reads TGTGCCAGTAGTCCTCTAGGGGCCGGGGAGCTGTTTTTT. Combining the CDR3 with reference TRBV19 and TRBJ2-2 gives the whole variable domain DGGITQSPKYLFRKEGQNVTLSCEQNLNHDAMYWYRQDPGQGLRLIYYSQIVNDFQKGDIAEGYSVSREKKESFPLTVTSAQKNPTAFYLCASSPLGAGELFFGEGSRLTVL.